These T cell receptor beta chains were read from a single sample in a study of blood T cell repertoires in COVID-19. Libraries were prepared by immunoSEQ multiplex PCR; TCRdb keeps only in-frame clonotypes and omits some of them. The sample consists of roughly 180,000 clones, roughly four fifths of them appearing once. Sequenced input: PBMCs or T cells enriched from blood (not recorded which). Receptors originate from a man aged 45-60 years who had recovered from COVID-19. Both conserved end residues are part of each CDR3. A D gene is named only where the DNA matches it firmly.

V: TRBV11-2
D: TRBD1
CDR3: CASSLVAGPRGEQYF

V: TRBV21-1
D: -
CDR3: CASSKARQCATNEKLFF

V: TRBV4-1
D: TRBD1
CDR3: CASSQDPSTGREQYF

V: TRBV6-6
D: TRBD2
CDR3: CASKLSGRGSEQYF

V: TRBV5-1
D: TRBD2
CDR3: CASSLNPGLAGGSTDTQYF

V: TRBV28
D: TRBD1
CDR3: CASSISDRGRDEQYF

V: TRBV9
D: -
CDR3: CASSSGGGPFTEAFF

V: TRBV5-1
D: TRBD1
CDR3: CASSLSGQWTGELFF

V: TRBV29-1
D: TRBD1
CDR3: CSARGQVTGQPQHF

V: TRBV4-1
D: TRBD2
CDR3: CASSASGRTSYEQYF

V: TRBV11-3
D: -
CDR3: CASSVRGLNSEAFF

V: TRBV27
D: -
CDR3: CASRDFYGMPSSPLHF

V: TRBV7-9
D: TRBD2
CDR3: CASSASGSTDTQYF

V: TRBV7-9
D: -
CDR3: CASSFEVNTGELFF

V: TRBV7-2
D: -
CDR3: CASSLLFPNEQYF

V: TRBV19
D: TRBD2
CDR3: CASRLAGARQETQYF

V: TRBV6-4
D: TRBD2
CDR3: CASADLAALTYNEQFF

V: TRBV11-2
D: -
CDR3: CASSLGISGAGELFF

V: TRBV2
D: TRBD1
CDR3: CASSPPGTEITGELFF

V: TRBV3-1/TRBV3-2
D: TRBD1
CDR3: CASSPWTGEYGYTF

V: TRBV5-1
D: -
CDR3: CASSLDRSSSGNTIYF

V: TRBV11-3
D: -
CDR3: CASSPLQGTGELFF

V: TRBV19
D: -
CDR3: CASSNFQETQYF

V: TRBV6-6
D: -
CDR3: CASSYSPGDNEQFF

V: TRBV5-1
D: TRBD1
CDR3: CASSLLSTGGALVTKEQFF

V: TRBV2
D: TRBD2
CDR3: CASRTTSGGYEQYF

V: TRBV28
D: TRBD1
CDR3: CASTLRATGDGYTF

V: TRBV2
D: TRBD1
CDR3: CATLRGTEAYEQYF

V: TRBV27
D: -
CDR3: CASGDGQGGRGYTF

V: TRBV12-3/TRBV12-4
D: -
CDR3: CATRGLASIQYF

V: TRBV6-5
D: -
CDR3: CASSYTQGNTIYF

V: TRBV7-2
D: TRBD1
CDR3: CASSLEGTGDREQFF

V: TRBV11-2
D: TRBD1
CDR3: CASSLRGDSSTSPLHF

V: TRBV15
D: -
CDR3: CATSRRPRATGELFF

V: TRBV6-5
D: -
CDR3: CASSMSGQYEQYF

V: TRBV5-6
D: -
CDR3: CASSPGHANYGYTF

V: TRBV9
D: -
CDR3: CASSRVLGDEQFF

V: TRBV5-8
D: -
CDR3: CASSLKGLETQYF

V: TRBV28
D: -
CDR3: CASRSLRRLTNEKLFF

V: TRBV11-1
D: TRBD1
CDR3: CASSSGKETGNQPQHF

V: TRBV29-1
D: -
CDR3: CSVVAKSETQYF

V: TRBV18
D: TRBD2
CDR3: CASSPPGLEYNEQFF

V: TRBV13
D: -
CDR3: CASSLRRGSNQPQHF

V: TRBV3-1/TRBV3-2
D: -
CDR3: CASSQRLEPYNEQFF

V: TRBV6-1
D: TRBD2
CDR3: CASSELGTSGSGFF